A single sample gave rise to the 2 T cell receptor beta chains below, sequenced in a study of blood T cell repertoires in COVID-19. Sequenced by immunoSEQ multiplex PCR; TCRdb stores in-frame clones only, minus some. The table shows around 78,000 clones, with 88% occurring only once. Sequencing input: peripheral blood. All receptors come from a human donor in a cohort sampled during active COVID-19.

The V call is TRBV6-5, the J call TRBJ1-1, with 7 positions matching TRBD1. J gave up 4 bases and V 2 bases, and 4 bases lay outside the gene matches. The germline gives CDR1 MNHEY, CDR2 SVGAGI. CDR3 size: 14 residues. The CDR3 sequence: CASSYPDRVTEAFF. Here the CDR3 DNA reads TGTGCCAGCAGTTACCCCGACAGGGTCACTGAAGCTTTCTTT.

The rearrangement uses TRBV14 and TRBJ2-3; TRBD2 aligns across 11 bases. In germline, CDR1 is SGHDN, CDR2 FVKESK. The V gene end was trimmed by 0 bases and the J gene end by 2 bases; junction bases not matched to a gene: 4. The CDR3 extends over 17 amino acids. The CDR3: CASSQDLAGGFTDTQYF. The CDR3 bases are TGTGCCAGCAGCCAAGATCTAGCGGGAGGATTCACAGATACGCAGTATTTT. Based on the CDR3 plus reference TRBV14 and TRBJ2-3, the full variable domain is EAGVTQFPSHSVIEKGQTVTLRCDPISGHDNLYWYRRVMGKEIKFLLHFVKESKQDESGMPNNRFLAERTGGTYSTLKVQPAELEDSGVYFCASSQDLAGGFTDTQYFGPGTRLTVL.